Listed here is a single T cell receptor beta chain. Antigen: not known. This specimen belongs to a study of cytomegalovirus exposure and HLA in healthy donors. Findings and caveats of the study: TCR beta chains associated with HLA were, in a later analysis, more clonally expanded than equally common others. Because they were indistinguishable, some V segments, including TRBV6-2 and TRBV6-3, were excluded.

The PCR contained 60 Vbeta and 13 Jbeta primers. Profiled with immunoSEQ multiplex PCR; TCRdb holds only in-frame clones, not every one. Here the sample spans 100,000 to 150,000 clones, around three quarters being singletons. V was pared by 3 bases and J by 0 bases, with 11 bases between. This CDR3 region has 16 residues. CDR1 MRHNA and CDR2 SNTAGT come from the germline V gene. The sequence derives from a man aged 35-49 years in good health and CMV-seronegative. The sample was PBMCs. The chain carries TRBV6-4 and TRBJ2-2, with a possible D match to TRBD2 (6 bases). The CDR3 coding sequence is TGTGCCAGCAGTGAGGGGGGTCGCACGAACACCGGGGAGCTGTTTTTT. Protein product: CASSEGGRTNTGELFF.